Below, 28 T cell receptor beta chains from the same sample are listed, as sequenced in a study of blood T cells in healthy people across ages. Alongside a J-beta primer mix, a sample-barcoded 5' primer served in a second PCR lasting roughly 7 to 11 cycles. MiXCR, run by TCRdb on the 5' RACE reads, gives a single entry per CDR3 protein. In the table there are roughly 1.5 million distinct CDR3 sequences, approximately 39% of which are singletons. The specimen sequenced was blood. The receptors stem from a woman in her late teens or twenties in good health.

This clonotype was detected a few times. The J gene is TRBJ2-3, the V gene TRBV7-2; D possibly corresponds to TRBD2 (6 bases). The CDR3 extends over 15 amino acids. Looked up from germline, CDR1 is SGHTA and CDR2 is FQGNSA. V dropped 4 bases and J dropped 0 bases, with 11 bases sitting between them. DNA of the CDR3: TGTGCCAGCAGCTCCCAGCGGGCTAGCACAGATACGCAGTATTTT. Protein: CASSSQRASTDTQYF.

This chain links TRBV25-1 with TRBJ2-2; the D is unclear. The CDR3 spans 14 residues. Germline CDR1 is MGHDK and CDR2 is SYGVNS. Trimming stripped 3 bases from V and 2 bases from J, with 7 bases between. CDR3 DNA sequence: TGTGCCAGCAGTGACCTGGGTAACACCGGGGAGCTGTTTTTT. Protein product: CASSDLGNTGELFF.

This clonotype turned up a few times. This chain connects TRBV2 to TRBJ1-2, with 7 bases matching TRBD1. Germline V gene data show CDR1 as SNHLY and CDR2 as FYNNEI. The V and J ends lost 4 bases and 2 bases, in that order; junction bases with no gene match: 4. The CDR3 consists of 14 residues. CDR3 nucleotides: TGTGCCAGCAGTGGAAGACAGGGCAACTATGGCTACACCTTC. This codes for CASSGRQGNYGYTF.

This clonotype has a single count. This chain links TRBV4-1 with TRBJ1-1; 7 bases map to TRBD1. This CDR3 is 15 amino acids long. V was pared by 6 bases and J by 4 bases, with 11 bases of the junction left unmatched. Germline CDR1 is MGHRA and CDR2 is YSYEKL. The CDR3 protein is CASREPGGRLTEAFF. CDR3 DNA sequence: TGCGCCAGCAGGGAACCAGGGGGTCGTCTCACTGAAGCTTTCTTT.

This clonotype turned up a few times. CDR3 in amino acids: CSAWTGAHTGELFF. The CDR3 nucleotides read TGCAGTGCTTGGACAGGGGCTCACACCGGGGAGCTGTTTTTT. This chain joins TRBV20-1 and TRBJ2-2; 9 bases are shared with TRBD1. The CDR3 consists of 14 residues. Germline V gene lookup returns CDR1 DFQATT and CDR2 SNEGSKA (reference sequence). The V segment lost 5 bases and the J segment 3 bases; nucleotides outside the gene matches: 4.

V and J are TRBV28 and TRBJ1-5; weak D call: TRBD1 (6 bases). The CDR3 totals 17 residues. Germline V gene data show CDR1 as MDHEN and CDR2 as SYDVKM. V was trimmed by 6 bases and J by 0 bases, leaving 18 bases between them. The CDR3 loop is CASSPPGQPHSNQPQHF. CDR3 nucleotide sequence: TGTGCCAGCAGCCCACCGGGACAACCACATAGCAATCAGCCCCAGCATTTT.

The V call is TRBV5-6, the J call TRBJ2-7; tentatively, D is TRBD2 (5 bases). Germline V gene sequence: CDR1 SGHDT, CDR2 YYEEEE. V was trimmed by 0 bases and J by 7 bases, leaving 20 bases between them. The CDR3 totals 16 residues. CDR3 in DNA: TGTGCCAGCAGCTTGGGGCGGCGGGCCTCCTACAATGAGCAGTACTTC. Translated: CASSLGRRASYNEQYF.

This clonotype occurred a few times. The CDR3 spells CSARAPGRSTDTQYF. The CDR3 region has the DNA TGCAGTGCTAGAGCCCCGGGTCGGAGCACAGATACGCAGTATTTT. J is TRBJ2-3 and V is TRBV20-1; the D is unclear. V lost 1 base and J lost 0, with 11 bases in between. This CDR3 comprises 15 residues. CDR1 DFQATT and CDR2 SNEGSKA come from the germline V gene (reference sequence).

This clonotype was found a few times. J is TRBJ2-7 and V is TRBV11-1; 10 bases fit TRBD2. Trimming removed 0 bases from V and 3 bases from J; junction bases left unmatched: 8. Germline V lookup: CDR1 SGHAT, CDR2 FQDESV (reference sequence). CDR3 size: 17 residues. The CDR3 bases are TGTGCCAGCAGCTTAGCGGGGCTAGCGGGAGTCCGCTACGAGCAGTACTTC. This translates into CASSLAGLAGVRYEQYF.

This clonotype came up a few times. The chain employs TRBV6-2 or TRBV6-3 and TRBJ2-7; the match to TRBD2 covers 8 bases. Germline V gives CDR1 MNHEY, CDR2 SVGEGT. This CDR3 is 15 amino acids long. With V trimmed by 5 bases and J by 0 bases, 6 bases remained unmatched. CDR3 sequence: CASSGKREFSYEQYF. The CDR3 region has the DNA TGTGCCAGCAGTGGCAAGCGGGAGTTCTCCTACGAGCAGTACTTC.

This chain uses TRBV12-3 or TRBV12-4 with TRBJ2-3; 7 bases fit TRBD1. CDR3 length: 14 residues. Trimming removed 5 bases from V and 5 bases from J; junction bases left unmatched: 7. CDR3 sequence reads: CASSGQVRVDTQYF. The DNA of the CDR3 is TGTGCCAGCAGTGGACAGGTCCGGGTAGATACGCAGTATTTT.

The chain couples TRBV12-2 to TRBJ2-4; TRBD1, the table's D call, was not compared with the DNA. TRBV12-2 is flagged as a pseudogene. The CDR3 spans 21 residues. CDR3: CASRRLYRGVKYGLAKNIQYF. CDR3 nucleotides: TGTGCAAGTCGCCGCCTTTACAGGGGAGTCAAGTACGGGCTGGCCAAAAACATTCAGTACTTC.

This chain joins TRBV25-1 and TRBJ1-1; a possible D gene is TRBD1 (5 bases). Germline V gives CDR1 MGHDK, CDR2 SYGVNS. V was pared by 3 bases and J by 1 base, with 15 bases between. The CDR3 covers 16 residues. As DNA, the CDR3 is TGTGCCAGCAGTGATCACCCGGGACGGTCGAACACTGAAGCTTTCTTT. It translates to CASSDHPGRSNTEAFF.

This rearrangement joins TRBV20-1 to TRBJ2-7; the D call may be TRBD1 or TRBD2 (5 bases each). CDR3 length: 11 amino acids. In germline, CDR1 is DFQATT, CDR2 SNEGSKA (reference sequence). The V end was cut by 3 bases, the J end by 9 bases, with 12 bases between. In DNA form, the CDR3 reads TGCAGTGCTAGTTTGGGGGTAGGGCAGTACTTC. It translates to CSASLGVGQYF.

The chain combines TRBV11-2 with TRBJ2-6; D unresolved. This CDR3 has 15 amino acids. Germline V gene data show CDR1 as SGHAT and CDR2 as FQNNGV. Trimming removed 6 bases from V and 0 bases from J, with 9 bases in between. Written as DNA, the CDR3 is TGTGCCAGCAGACCTACAAGCTCTGGGGCCAACGTCCTGACTTTC. Protein product: CASRPTSSGANVLTF.

This clonotype was detected a few times. The genes are TRBV27 and TRBJ2-1, with 9 bases lining up with TRBD2. J lost 6 bases, V lost 8 bases, and 11 bases had no gene match. Germline V gene lookup returns CDR1 MNHEY and CDR2 SMNVEV (reference sequence). The CDR3 loop spans 15 amino acids. The CDR3 region is CASLNRREGTNEQFF. CDR3 coding DNA: TGTGCCAGCCTGAATAGGCGGGAGGGTACCAATGAGCAGTTCTTC.

This clonotype was seen a handful of times. The chain couples TRBV9 to TRBJ2-1; 13 bases map to TRBD2. The CDR3 is 14 residues long. V lost 5 bases to trimming and J lost 9 bases; unmatched junction nucleotides: 5. Germline values: CDR1 SGDLS, CDR2 YYNGEE. CDR3 in amino acids: CASSTSGGASEQFF. The CDR3 DNA reads as TGTGCCAGCAGTACTAGCGGGGGGGCAAGTGAGCAGTTCTTC. Variable domain in full (rest from reference TRBV9 and TRBJ2-1): DSGVTQTPKHLITATGQRVTLRCSPRSGDLSVYWYQQSLDQGLQFLIQYYNGEERAKGNILERFSAQQFPDLHSELNLSSLELGDSALYFCASSTSGGASEQFFGPGTRLTVL.

The gene calls are TRBV7-9 and TRBJ2-1; 9 bases agree with TRBD1. Per the germline V gene, CDR1 is SEHNR and CDR2 is FQNEAQ (reference sequence). The ends lost 4 bases at V and 8 bases at J; junction bases unmatched: 12. The CDR3 totals 16 residues. CDR3 sequence: CASSWPGQGNTHEQFF. The CDR3 DNA follows: TGTGCCAGCAGCTGGCCGGGACAGGGAAACACCCATGAGCAGTTCTTC.

V usage is TRBV18 and J usage is TRBJ2-5; no firm D call. This CDR3 is 15 amino acids long. Trimming removed 1 base at V and 7 bases at J, with 16 bases between. Germline lookup yields CDR1 KGHSH and CDR2 LQKENI. The CDR3 nucleotides are TGTGCCAGCTCACCACAGGACCCACAACCGAGGACCCAGTACTTC. It is translated as CASSPQDPQPRTQYF. Together with reference TRBV18 and TRBJ2-5, the CDR3 gives the full variable domain: NAGVMQNPRHLVRRRGQEARLRCSPMKGHSHVYWYRQLPEEGLKFMVYLQKENIIDESGMPKERFSAEFPKEGPSILRIQQVVRGDSAAYFCASSPQDPQPRTQYFGPGTRLLVL.

J is TRBJ2-5 and V is TRBV7-2, with D tentatively TRBD1 or TRBD2 (5 bases each). From germline, CDR1 is SGHTA and CDR2 FQGNSA. The CDR3 spans 14 residues. V lost 2 bases and J 5 bases, leaving 12 bases between the germline ends. The CDR3 nucleotides read TGTGCCAGCAGCTTACAGGGAGATCGGGAGACCCAGTACTTC. Residues: CASSLQGDRETQYF.

The J gene is TRBJ2-1, the V gene TRBV4-2; maybe TRBD2 (5 bases). The CDR3 spans 16 residues. The germline gives CDR1 LGHNA, CDR2 YNFKEQ. V lost 1 base and J lost 2, with 12 bases in between. The CDR3 DNA reads TGTGCCAGCAGCCAAGCCGAGGGAAGCCCCTACAATGAGCAGTTCTTC. Protein: CASSQAEGSPYNEQFF.

The rearrangement uses TRBV7-8 and TRBJ2-1; 9 positions match TRBD1. Germline V gene lookup returns CDR1 SGHVS and CDR2 FQNEAQ. This CDR3 is 14 amino acids long. Losses at the gene ends were 3 bases for V and 6 bases for J; bases not matched to a gene: 3. The CDR3 DNA reads as TGTGCCAGCAGCTTTCGGACAGGGGCCAATGAGCAGTTCTTC. Translating it yields CASSFRTGANEQFF. Full variable domain (missing parts from reference TRBV7-8 and TRBJ2-1): GAGVSQSPRYKVAKRGQDVALRCDPISGHVSLFWYQQALGQGPEFLTYFQNEAQLDKSGLPSDRFFAERPEGSVSTLKIQRTQQEDSAVYLCASSFRTGANEQFFGPGTRLTVL.

The chain couples TRBV21-1 to TRBJ1-2; TRBD1, as called in the table, went unchecked against the DNA. TRBV21-1 is an annotated pseudogene. The CDR3 is 14 amino acids. The CDR3, as DNA: TGTGCCAGCAACTTGACAGGGCAGACAAATGGCTACACCTTC. Its translation is CASNLTGQTNGYTF.

The chain joins TRBV15 to TRBJ1-1; a weak D match, TRBD1 (5 bases). Trimming shortened V by 0 bases and J by 3 bases, and 11 bases separated the two germline ends. There are 15 residues in the CDR3. Germline CDR1 is LNHNV and CDR2 is YYDKDF (reference sequence). The CDR3 here is CATSRDPRDYTEAFF. CDR3 coding DNA: TGTGCCACCAGCAGAGATCCCAGGGATTACACTGAAGCTTTCTTT.

This clonotype was seen only a few times. This rearrangement joins TRBV15 to TRBJ1-5; D is unresolved. Trimming took off 4 bases at V and 3 bases at J, with 10 bases between the two ends. The CDR3 spans 14 residues. Germline CDR1 is LNHNV and CDR2 is YYDKDF (reference sequence). CDR3 sequence: CATSKGSLNQPQHF. Here the CDR3 DNA reads TGTGCCACCAGCAAGGGCAGTCTCAATCAGCCCCAGCATTTT.

The chain joins TRBV12-3 or TRBV12-4 to TRBJ1-2, with D uncertain. Trimming pared 6 bases from V and 4 bases from J, leaving 12 bases between. The CDR3 contains 13 residues. The CDR3 DNA reads as TGTGCCAGCAGCCGCGACACGGTCTATGGCTACACCTTC. The encoded protein is CASSRDTVYGYTF.

This sequence joins TRBV20-1 and TRBJ2-5; no reliable D call. The assigned J gene may be wrong: the sequence end matches TRBJ2-7 better. Germline loops: CDR1 DFQATT, CDR2 SNEGSKA (reference sequence). The CDR3 runs to 13 residues. The CDR3 DNA sequence: TGCAGTGCTAAGGGTAGTAATACCTACGAGCAGTACTTC. It codes for CSAKGSNTYEQYF.

This clonotype was counted between two and nine times. This chain connects TRBV7-2 to TRBJ1-5; 8 bases agree with TRBD1. Germline loops: CDR1 SGHTA, CDR2 FQGNSA. V shed 6 bases, J shed 5 bases, and the junction held 9 bases outside the gene matches. The CDR3 covers 15 residues. The CDR3 DNA reads TGTGCCAGCAGGGTACAGGGGGGAGGTCATCAGCCCCAGCATTTT. This encodes CASRVQGGGHQPQHF.